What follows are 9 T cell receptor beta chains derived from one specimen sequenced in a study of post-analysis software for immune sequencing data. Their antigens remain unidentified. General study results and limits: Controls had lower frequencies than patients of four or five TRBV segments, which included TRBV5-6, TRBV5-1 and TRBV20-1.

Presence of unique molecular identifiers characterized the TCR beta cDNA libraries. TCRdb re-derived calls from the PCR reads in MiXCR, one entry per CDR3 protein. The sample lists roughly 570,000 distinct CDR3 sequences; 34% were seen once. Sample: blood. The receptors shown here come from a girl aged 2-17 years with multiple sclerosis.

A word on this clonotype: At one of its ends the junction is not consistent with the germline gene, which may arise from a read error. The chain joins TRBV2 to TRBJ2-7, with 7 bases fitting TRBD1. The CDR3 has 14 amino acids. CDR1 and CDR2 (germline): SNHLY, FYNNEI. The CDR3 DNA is TGTGCCAGCATTGAAAGGACAGGACCCTACGAGCAGTACTTC. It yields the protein CASIERTGPYEQYF. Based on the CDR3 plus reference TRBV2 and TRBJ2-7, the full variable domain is EPEVTQTPSHQVTQMGQEVILRCVPISNHLYFYWYRQILGQKVEFLVSFYNNEISEKSEIFDDQFSVERPDGSNFTLKIRSTKLEDSAMYFCASIERTGPYEQYFGPGTRLTVT.

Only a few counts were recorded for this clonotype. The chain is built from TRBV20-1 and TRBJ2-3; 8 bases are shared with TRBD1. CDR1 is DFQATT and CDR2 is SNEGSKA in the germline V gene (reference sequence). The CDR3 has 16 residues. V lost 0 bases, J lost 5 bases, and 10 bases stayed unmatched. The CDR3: CSARDPGQAPLDTQYF. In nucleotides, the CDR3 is TGCAGTGCTAGAGATCCGGGACAGGCTCCCTTAGATACGCAGTATTTT.

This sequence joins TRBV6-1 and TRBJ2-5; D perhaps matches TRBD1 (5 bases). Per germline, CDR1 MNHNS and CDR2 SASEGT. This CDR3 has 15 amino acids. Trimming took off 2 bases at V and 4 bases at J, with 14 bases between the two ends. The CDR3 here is CASSELGRVTETQYF. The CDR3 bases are TGTGCCAGCAGTGAATTAGGCAGGGTAACAGAGACCCAGTACTTC.

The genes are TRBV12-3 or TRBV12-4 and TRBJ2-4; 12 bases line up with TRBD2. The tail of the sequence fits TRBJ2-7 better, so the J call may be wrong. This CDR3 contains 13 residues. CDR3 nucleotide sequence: TGTGCCACACAGACTAGCGGGGGCTACGAGCAGTACTTC. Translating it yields CATQTSGGYEQYF.

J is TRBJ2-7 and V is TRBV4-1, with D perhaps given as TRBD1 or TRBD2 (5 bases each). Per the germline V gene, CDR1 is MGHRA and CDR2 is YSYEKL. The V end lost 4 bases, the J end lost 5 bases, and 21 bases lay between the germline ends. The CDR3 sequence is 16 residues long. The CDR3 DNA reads TGCGCCAGCAGCCGAAAGAGAGGGCAGGGTCTCGACGAGCAGTACTTC. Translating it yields CASSRKRGQGLDEQYF.

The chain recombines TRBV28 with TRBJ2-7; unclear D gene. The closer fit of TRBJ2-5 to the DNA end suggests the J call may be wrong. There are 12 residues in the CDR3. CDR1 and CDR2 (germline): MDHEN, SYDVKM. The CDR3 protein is CASIGIEKTQYF. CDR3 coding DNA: TGTGCCAGCATTGGGATTGAGAAGACCCAGTACTTC.

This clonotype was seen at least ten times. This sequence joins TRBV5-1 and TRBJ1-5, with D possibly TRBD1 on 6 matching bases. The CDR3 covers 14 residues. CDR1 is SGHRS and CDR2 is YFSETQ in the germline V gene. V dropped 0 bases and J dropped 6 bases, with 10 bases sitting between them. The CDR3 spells CASSLGTEAQPQHF. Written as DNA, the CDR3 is TGCGCCAGCAGCTTGGGGACAGAGGCTCAGCCCCAGCATTTT.

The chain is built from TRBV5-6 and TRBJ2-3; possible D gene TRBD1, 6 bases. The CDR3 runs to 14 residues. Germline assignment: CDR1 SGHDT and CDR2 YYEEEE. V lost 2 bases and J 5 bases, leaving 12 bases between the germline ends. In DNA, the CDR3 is TGTGCCAGCAGCTTAATGGGGGCTGTAGATACGCAGTATTTT. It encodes CASSLMGAVDTQYF.

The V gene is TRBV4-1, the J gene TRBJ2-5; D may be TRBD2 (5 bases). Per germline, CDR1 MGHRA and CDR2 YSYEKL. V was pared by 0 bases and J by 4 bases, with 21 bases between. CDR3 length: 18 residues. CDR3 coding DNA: TGCGCCAGCAGCCAAGATGGAGAGGTTAGGGAGAGGACAGAGACCCAGTACTTC. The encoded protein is CASSQDGEVRERTETQYF.